Following are 9 T cell receptor beta chains from one sample sequenced in a study of T cells in Graves' hyperthyroidism and ophthalmopathy. RNA transcripts were the template for amplifying TCR beta CDR3 regions. The HTBI primer set was used in a first-round RT-PCR of the TCR CDR3. TCRdb redid the calling of the multiplex PCR reads with MiXCR, one entry per CDR3 protein. The sample holds about 480,000 distinct CDR3 sequences; around 15% are singletons and the top ten take 15% to 20%. Sequenced sample: blood. The receptors were sampled from a woman younger than 30 with Graves' hyperthyroidism.

This clonotype was picked up a small number of times. The rearrangement links TRBV6-1 to TRBJ1-1; 7 positions agree with TRBD1. Trimming took 5 bases from V and 1 from J; bases not matched to a gene: 7. Germline values: CDR1 MNHNS, CDR2 SASEGT. This CDR3 contains 15 residues. CDR3 DNA: TGTGCCAGCAGTCCTCAGACAGGGTGGAACACTGAAGCTTTCTTT. Translated: CASSPQTGWNTEAFF.

The rearrangement joins TRBV28 to TRBJ1-4; 7 nucleotides align to TRBD1. The CDR3 has 16 residues. Germline V gives CDR1 MDHEN, CDR2 SYDVKM. Losses at the gene ends were 1 base for V and 3 bases for J; bases not matched to a gene: 5. This chain's CDR3 is CASSLLNRGPNEKLFF. The CDR3 region has the DNA TGTGCCAGCAGTTTATTAAACAGGGGACCTAATGAAAAACTGTTTTTT.

This clonotype was detected many times. CDR3 DNA sequence: TGTGCCAGCAGCTTAGAGGACAGGGCATCCTATGGCTACACCTTC. Encoded protein: CASSLEDRASYGYTF. The J gene is TRBJ1-2, the V gene TRBV7-9, with 8 bases that match TRBD1. The J segment lost 4 bases and the V segment lost 1 base, leaving 5 bases of the junction unmatched. This CDR3 contains 15 residues. Germline V gives CDR1 SEHNR, CDR2 FQNEAQ (reference sequence). The whole variable domain, filled in from reference TRBV7-9 and TRBJ1-2, reads DTGVSQNPRHKITKRGQNVTFRCDPISEHNRLYWYRQTLGQGPEFLTYFQNEAQLEKSRLLSDRFSAERPKGSFSTLEIQRTEQGDSAMYLCASSLEDRASYGYTFGSGTRLTVV.

This clonotype occurred a few times. This chain uses TRBV3-1 with TRBJ2-7; TRBD2 might be the D (5 bases). The CDR3 is 15 residues long. CDR1 and CDR2 from the germline V gene are LGHDT and YNNKEL (reference sequence). The V end lost 4 bases, the J end lost 4 bases, and 17 bases lay between the germline ends. As DNA, the CDR3 is TGTGCCAGCAGCCGAGATTCTGGGAGAGATTACGAGCAGTACTTC. Protein sequence: CASSRDSGRDYEQYF.

At least ten counts were recorded for this clonotype. The CDR3 region has the DNA TGTGCCAGCAGCCGCCCGACAGGGGTCATCACAGATACGCAGTATTTT. It is translated as CASSRPTGVITDTQYF. This rearrangement joins TRBV27 to TRBJ2-3, with TRBD1 matching over 8 bases. Germline lookup yields CDR1 MNHEY and CDR2 SMNVEV (reference sequence). This CDR3 has 16 amino acids. V shed 6 bases and J 2 bases; nucleotides not matched to a gene: 10.

In its sample, this clonotype was seen many times. The gene calls are TRBV12-3 or TRBV12-4 and TRBJ1-5; D gene uncertain. The germline V and J ends were trimmed by 6 bases and 5 bases, with 17 bases remaining between them. The CDR3 is made up of 15 amino acids. For the CDR3, the DNA is TGTGCCAGCAGCCCGAAGCTGGAGATCGATCAGCCCCAGCATTTT. Protein: CASSPKLEIDQPQHF.

This clonotype was found many times. One end of the junction does not line up with germline, which may come from a read error. The chain links TRBV7-9 to TRBJ2-3; 8 bases match TRBD2. Germline V gives CDR1 SEHNR, CDR2 FQNEAQ (reference sequence). This CDR3 has 20 residues. The CDR3 region is CASNLPKREGRRERTDTQYF. In DNA form, the CDR3 reads TGTGCCAGCAACTTACCCAAACGGGAGGGTAGGCGGGAGCGAACAGATACGCAGTATTTT. Full variable domain (remainder filled in from reference TRBV7-9 and TRBJ2-3): DTGVSQNPRHKITKRGQNVTFRCDPISEHNRLYWYRQTLGQGPEFLTYFQNEAQLEKSRLLSDRFSAERPKGSFSTLEIQRTEQGDSAMYLCASNLPKREGRRERTDTQYFGPGTRLTVL.

This clonotype was detected many times. The chain links TRBV6-1 to TRBJ2-5; 8 bases map to TRBD1. V lost 2 bases, J lost 2 bases, and 13 bases stayed unmatched. The CDR3 is 18 amino acids. Germline V lookup: CDR1 MNHNS, CDR2 SASEGT. CDR3 in amino acids: CASSERPPFTGGQETQYF. The CDR3 DNA reads TGTGCCAGCAGTGAACGCCCCCCTTTCACAGGGGGTCAAGAGACCCAGTACTTC.

This clonotype came up a few times. The rearrangement links TRBV3-1 to TRBJ1-6; D gene uncertain. Trimming took off 4 bases at V and 4 bases at J, with 8 bases between the two ends. Per the germline V gene, CDR1 is LGHDT and CDR2 is YNNKEL (reference sequence). The CDR3 covers 14 residues. CDR3 coding DNA: TGTGCCAGCAGCCCGGGAGTTTATAATTCACCCCTCCACTTT. This translates into CASSPGVYNSPLHF.